This TCR beta chain is from a study of cytomegalovirus exposure and HLA in healthy donors. Study conclusions and caveats: Several of the most significant clusters appeared linked to common viral pathogens, based on a later analysis. HLA restriction was apparent for most CMV-associated TCR beta chains in a later analysis.

Donors sampled were nominally healthy, though unrecorded immune exposures were likely. A remark on this clone: Its antigen is undetermined.

The PCR had 60 Vbeta and 13 Jbeta primers. As handled by the study authors: A later analysis counted roughly 74 million unique TCR beta chains, 10 million to 12 million shared. Produced via immunoSEQ multiplex PCR; TCRdb's table is partial and in-frame only. That table gives V, J and clone size, and the DNA gave D and trimming. The sample has over 150,000 clones; around 80% are singletons. In germline, CDR1 is LNHDA, CDR2 SQIVND (reference sequence). Between the trimmed V and J ends, which lost 3 bases and 0 bases, there was a span of 14 bases. The CDR3 is made up of 16 amino acids. J is TRBJ1-2 and V is TRBV19, with a possible D match to TRBD1 (5 bases). The TCR sequence derives from a woman in her sixties or seventies in good health and CMV-seropositive. The sample was PBMCs. The CDR3 sequence: CASSMRAGGANYGYTF. CDR3 DNA sequence: TGTGCCAGTAGTATGAGGGCGGGAGGGGCTAACTATGGCTACACCTTC.